These T cell receptor beta chains were read from a single sample in a study of response to subunit inactivated influenza vaccine. MiXCR, run by TCRdb on the RT-PCR reads, gives a single entry per CDR3 protein. In the table there are over 650,000 distinct CDR3 sequences, less than 20% of which are singletons. The source was PBMCs from blood, collected about 5 days after vaccination. These receptors were collected from a man aged 45-60 years who received an inactivated influenza vaccine. Both conserved end residues are trimmed from each CDR3. A D gene is named only where the DNA matches it firmly.

-	TRBV2	TRBJ2-5	ASSEQGGDWETQY
-	TRBV11-2	TRBJ2-2	ASRATANTGELF
-	TRBV28	TRBJ1-5	ASSFEQGWQPQH
-	TRBV12-3/TRBV12-4	TRBJ1-1	ARSLFQNTEAF
-	TRBV29-1	TRBJ2-1	SVGAQDYNEQF
-	TRBV7-3	TRBJ2-7	ASSTDRDSEQY
-	TRBV20-1	TRBJ2-4	SAGGGQILAKNIQY
TRBD1	TRBV18	TRBJ1-6	ASSPTGTGPNSPLH
-	TRBV30	TRBJ2-2	AWSVGGGTNGELF
TRBD1	TRBV12-3/TRBV12-4	TRBJ2-1	ASSLYGQGLIEQF
TRBD2	TRBV20-1	TRBJ2-3	SAPRGGSDTQY
TRBD1	TRBV6-1	TRBJ2-7	ASTRQGGYEQY
-	TRBV6-1	TRBJ1-3	ASKPRGGNTIY
TRBD2	TRBV4-2	TRBJ2-1	ASSQGTSGGFYNEQF
TRBD1	TRBV10-3	TRBJ1-2	AISEANRGRNYGYT